This passage covers 14 T cell receptor beta chains from one sample sequenced in a study of blood T cell repertoires in COVID-19. The method was immunoSEQ multiplex PCR; TCRdb's version includes in-frame clones alone and lacks a portion of them. The sample holds roughly 60,000 clones, around 90% seen once. The sequenced material came from peripheral blood. Receptors were obtained from a human donor in a cohort sampled during active COVID-19.

The rearrangement joins TRBV7-2 to TRBJ2-5; 8 nucleotides match TRBD1. The germline gives CDR1 SGHTA, CDR2 FQGNSA. Trimming removed 5 bases from V and 5 bases from J; junction bases left unmatched: 7. The CDR3 is 14 amino acids. CDR3 residues: CASSGRTGLETQYF. CDR3 bases: TGTGCCAGCAGCGGACGGACAGGGTTGGAGACCCAGTACTTC.

The CDR3 region is CSAALDQPQHF. The CDR3 coding sequence is TGCAGTGCCGCGCTCGATCAGCCCCAGCATTTT. This sequence joins TRBV20-1 and TRBJ1-5, with D unclear. CDR3 length: 11 residues. Per the germline V gene, CDR1 is DFQATT and CDR2 is SNEGSKA (reference sequence). V lost 6 bases, J lost 5 bases, and 8 bases lay in between.

This rearrangement joins TRBV11-2 to TRBJ1-2; D remains unclear. The CDR3 covers 13 residues. V dropped 4 bases and J dropped 1 base, with 7 bases sitting between them. From germline, CDR1 is SGHAT and CDR2 FQNNGV. CDR3 loop: CASSSTFNYGYTF. CDR3 DNA: TGTGCCAGCAGCTCTACTTTTAACTATGGCTACACCTTC.

In this sample, this clone turned up once. This sequence joins TRBV9 and TRBJ2-7; D call uncertain. This CDR3 contains 13 residues. Germline values: CDR1 SGDLS, CDR2 YYNGEE. V was shortened by 4 bases and J by 6 bases, with 14 bases between the two germline ends. The CDR3 bases are TGTGCCAGCAGCCTGTCCTCACCGGGCGAGCAGTACTTC. The encoded protein is CASSLSSPGEQYF.

This clone was detected a few times. The chain carries TRBV19 and TRBJ2-2, with D hard to call. Germline assignment: CDR1 LNHDA and CDR2 SQIVND (reference sequence). The CDR3 runs 12 residues. V lost 5 bases, J lost 6 bases, and 7 bases lay in between. CDR3 residues: CASSAYSGELFF. The CDR3 DNA is TGTGCCAGTAGTGCGTACTCCGGGGAGCTGTTTTTT.

The chain recombines TRBV13 with TRBJ2-1, with TRBD2 matching over 15 bases. Trimming removed 5 bases from V and 8 bases from J; junction bases left unmatched: 19. The CDR3 is made up of 20 amino acids. Per the germline V gene, CDR1 is PRHDT and CDR2 is FYEKMQ (reference sequence). The CDR3 bases are TGTGCCAGCAGCCCTCCAACCACCGGACTAGCGGGAGGGCCTAGGGATGAGCAGTTCTTC. Encoded protein: CASSPPTTGLAGGPRDEQFF.

V gene TRBV4-1 combines with J gene TRBJ2-3; 9 bases agree with TRBD2. V was clipped by 2 bases and J by 5 bases; unmatched bases: 11. The germline V gene encodes CDR1 MGHRA and CDR2 YSYEKL. This CDR3 comprises 17 residues. This CDR3 is CASSQSSAGGVIDTQYF. CDR3 sequence (DNA): TGCGCCAGCAGCCAATCCTCGGCGGGGGGGGTCATAGATACGCAGTATTTT.

A single count supports this clone. CDR3 coding DNA: TGTGCCAGAAGCCAGGACAGGGGGCGAGTCAATCAGCCCCAGCATTTT. Translation gives CARSQDRGRVNQPQHF. The chain links TRBV5-3 to TRBJ1-5; 11 nucleotides align to TRBD1. Being an ORF, TRBV5-3 has a function that is uncertain. V lost 4 bases, J lost 3 bases, and 6 bases stayed unmatched. This CDR3 is 16 amino acids long.

The DNA of the CDR3 is TGTGCCAGCAGTGCACCCGGGACAGGGAGCGGCTACACCTTC. Encoded protein: CASSAPGTGSGYTF. This rearrangement joins TRBV28 to TRBJ1-2, with 9 bases that match TRBD1. The CDR3 totals 14 residues. Germline V gene data show CDR1 as MDHEN and CDR2 as SYDVKM. V was pared by 5 bases and J by 8 bases, with 9 bases of the junction left unmatched.

J is TRBJ2-1 and V is TRBV30; the match to TRBD1 covers 7 bases. The CDR3 totals 15 residues. Per germline, CDR1 GTSNPN and CDR2 SVGIG (reference sequence). Trimming took 2 bases from V and 7 from J; bases not matched to a gene: 11. CDR3 loop: CAWSPTFPGQNEQFF. The CDR3 nucleotides read TGTGCCTGGAGTCCCACCTTCCCGGGACAGAATGAGCAGTTCTTC.

The chain couples TRBV30 to TRBJ2-7, with 7 bases identical to TRBD1. This CDR3 has 14 residues. The germline V gene has CDR1 GTSNPN and CDR2 SVGIG (reference sequence). The J segment lost 4 bases and the V segment lost 5 bases, leaving 11 bases of the junction unmatched. The CDR3 reads CAWAATGYGYEQYF. CDR3 sequence (DNA): TGTGCCTGGGCCGCGACAGGGTACGGTTACGAGCAGTACTTC.

In this sample, this clone turned up once. The chain uses TRBV7-6 and TRBJ2-7; TRBD2 matches 8 bases. This CDR3 has 19 residues. Trimming cost V 4 bases and J 1 base; bases outside gene matches: 18. Germline values: CDR1 SGHVS, CDR2 FNYEAQ. The CDR3 coding sequence is TGTGCCAGCAGCTACCACCCTCCCGTCGCGGGGGGTAGGTCCTACGAGCAGTACTTC. Translating gives CASSYHPPVAGGRSYEQYF.

The chain's CDR3 is CASSLWSRTGDTQYF. The CDR3, as DNA: TGTGCCAGCAGCTTATGGTCTCGCACGGGAGATACGCAGTATTTT. The chain couples TRBV11-2 to TRBJ2-3, with D unresolved. Trimming shortened V by 2 bases and J by 5 bases, and 14 bases separated the two germline ends. Germline CDR1 reads SGHAT; CDR2 reads FQNNGV. CDR3 length: 15 residues. Full variable domain (remainder filled in from reference TRBV11-2 and TRBJ2-3): EAGVAQSPRYKIIEKRQSVAFWCNPISGHATLYWYQQILGQGPKLLIQFQNNGVVDDSQLPKDRFSAERLKGVDSTLKIQPAKLEDSAVYLCASSLWSRTGDTQYFGPGTRLTVL.

Here the CDR3 reads CASSHGGQPQHF. The CDR3 coding sequence is TGTGCCAGCAGCCACGGGGGTCAGCCCCAGCATTTT. This chain joins TRBV11-2 and TRBJ1-5, with D perhaps TRBD1 (5 bases). Germline values: CDR1 SGHAT, CDR2 FQNNGV. The CDR3 sequence is 12 residues long. V gave up 5 bases and J gave up 6 bases, with 8 bases separating them.